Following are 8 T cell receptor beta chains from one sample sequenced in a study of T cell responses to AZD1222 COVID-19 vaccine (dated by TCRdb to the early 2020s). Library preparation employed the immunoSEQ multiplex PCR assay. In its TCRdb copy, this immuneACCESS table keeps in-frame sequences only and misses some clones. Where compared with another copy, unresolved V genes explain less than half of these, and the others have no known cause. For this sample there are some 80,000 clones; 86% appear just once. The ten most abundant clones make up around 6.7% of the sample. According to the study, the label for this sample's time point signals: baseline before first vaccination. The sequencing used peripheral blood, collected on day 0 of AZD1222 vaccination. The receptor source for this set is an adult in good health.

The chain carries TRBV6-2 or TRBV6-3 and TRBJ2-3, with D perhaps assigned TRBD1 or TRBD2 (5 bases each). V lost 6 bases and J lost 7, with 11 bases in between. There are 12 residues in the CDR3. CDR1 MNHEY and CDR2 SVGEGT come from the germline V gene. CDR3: CASSPGPYTQYF. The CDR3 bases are TGTGCCAGCAGCCCGGGACCGTATACGCAGTATTTT.

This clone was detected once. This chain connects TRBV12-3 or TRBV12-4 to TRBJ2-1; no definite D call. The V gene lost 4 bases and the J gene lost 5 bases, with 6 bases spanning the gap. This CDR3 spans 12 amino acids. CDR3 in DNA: TGTGCCAGCAGTTGGAAGCACAATGAGCAGTTCTTC. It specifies CASSWKHNEQFF.

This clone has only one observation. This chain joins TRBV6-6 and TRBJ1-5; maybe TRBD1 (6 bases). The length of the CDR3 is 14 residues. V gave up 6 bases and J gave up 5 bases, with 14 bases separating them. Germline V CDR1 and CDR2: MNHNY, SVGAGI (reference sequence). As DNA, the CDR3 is TGTGCCAGCAGCCCTACAGGGCCCCATCAGCCCCAGCATTTT. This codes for CASSPTGPHQPQHF.

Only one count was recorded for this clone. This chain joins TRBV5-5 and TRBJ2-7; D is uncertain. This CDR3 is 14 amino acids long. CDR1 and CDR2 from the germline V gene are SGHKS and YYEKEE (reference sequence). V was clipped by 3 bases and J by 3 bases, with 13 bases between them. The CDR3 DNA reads TGTGCCAGCAGCTCCCCAGACATATACTACGAGCAGTACTTC. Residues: CASSSPDIYYEQYF.

This CDR3 is CASSLTGGSGEKLFF. Written as DNA, the CDR3 is TGCGCCAGCAGCTTGACAGGGGGAAGTGGTGAAAAACTGTTTTTT. The rearrangement uses TRBV5-1 and TRBJ1-4; 8 bases fit TRBD1. The CDR3 is made up of 15 amino acids. Trimming removed 1 base from V and 7 bases from J; junction bases left unmatched: 6. Germline V lookup: CDR1 SGHRS, CDR2 YFSETQ.

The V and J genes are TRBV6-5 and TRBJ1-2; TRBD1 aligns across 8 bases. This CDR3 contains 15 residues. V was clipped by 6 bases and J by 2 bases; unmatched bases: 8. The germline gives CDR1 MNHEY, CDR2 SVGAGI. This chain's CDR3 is CASRPQRTGNYGYTF. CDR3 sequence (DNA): TGTGCCAGCAGACCACAACGGACAGGGAACTATGGCTACACCTTC.

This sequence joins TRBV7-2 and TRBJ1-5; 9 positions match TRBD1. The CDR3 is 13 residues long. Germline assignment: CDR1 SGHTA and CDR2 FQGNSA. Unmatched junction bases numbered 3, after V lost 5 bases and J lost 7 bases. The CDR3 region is CASSPDRGQPQHF. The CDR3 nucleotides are TGTGCCAGCAGCCCGGACAGGGGACAGCCCCAGCATTTT.

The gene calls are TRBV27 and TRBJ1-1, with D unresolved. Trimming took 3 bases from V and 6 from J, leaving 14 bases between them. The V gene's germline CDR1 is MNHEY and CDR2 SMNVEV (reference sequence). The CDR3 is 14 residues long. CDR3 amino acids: CASSFKIPGAEAFF. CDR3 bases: TGTGCCAGCAGTTTTAAAATCCCGGGAGCTGAAGCTTTCTTT.